This T cell receptor (beta chain) was sequenced in a study of T cells in Graves' hyperthyroidism and ophthalmopathy. Study overall: The blood sample was taken at first diagnosis, before treatment began.

This clonotype has a count of ten or more. RNA transcripts yielded amplified TCR beta CDR3 regions. A set of HTBI primers served as the primers for a first-round RT-PCR of the TCR CDR3. MiXCR, applied by TCRdb to the multiplex PCR reads, yields one record per CDR3 protein. The sample consists of roughly 700,000 distinct CDR3 sequences, around 15% of them appearing once. For Graves' hyperthyroidism to be stable, ophthalmopathy could not progress within 18 months. Germline CDR1 reads SGDLS; CDR2 reads YYNGEE. V dropped 3 bases and J dropped 3; count of bases not matched to a gene: 3. The CDR3 extends over 14 amino acids.

The sample taken for sequencing was blood. The rearrangement joins TRBV9 to TRBJ1-1; TRBD1 matches at 9 bases. This TCR was sampled from a woman between 18 and 29 years old with Graves' hyperthyroidism. CDR3 region: CASSATGGDTEAFF. The CDR3 bases are TGTGCCAGCAGCGCGACAGGGGGGGACACTGAAGCTTTCTTT.